The 3 T cell receptor beta chains listed next were all sequenced from one sample in a study of T cells after yellow fever vaccination. In TCRdb, the 5' RACE reads were re-called with MiXCR into one record per CDR3 protein. This sample carries 250,000 to 350,000 distinct CDR3 sequences, 6.5% to 8.5% of them seen once, and the ten largest clones take roughly a sixth. The material sequenced was PBMCs, taken more than 35 days after the first yellow fever vaccination. These receptors were taken from a man aged 18 to 30 who received the YFV17D yellow fever vaccine.

This clonotype was observed a handful of times. V gene TRBV6-5 combines with J gene TRBJ2-7; D is possibly TRBD1 (6 bases). The V and J ends lost 0 bases and 4 bases respectively, with 7 bases between them. Looked up from germline, CDR1 is MNHEY and CDR2 is SVGAGI. This CDR3 is 13 amino acids long. CDR3 coding DNA: TGTGCCAGCAGTTACTCGGACAGATACGAGCAGTACTTC. Protein sequence: CASSYSDRYEQYF.

The sample holds many counts of this clonotype. The rearrangement uses TRBV20-1 and TRBJ2-3, with 13 nucleotides matching TRBD2. The CDR3 runs to 16 residues. In germline, CDR1 is DFQATT, CDR2 SNEGSKA (reference sequence). The junction had 1 base not matched to a gene; V was cut back by 1 base and J by 0 bases. CDR3 amino acids: CSARATSGGSTDTQYF. The CDR3 bases are TGCAGTGCTAGAGCGACTAGCGGGGGGAGCACAGATACGCAGTATTTT.

This clonotype was detected only a few times. The V and J genes are TRBV10-3 and TRBJ2-3, with D possibly being TRBD1 (6 bases). This CDR3 has 17 amino acids. CDR1 ENHRY and CDR2 SYGVKD come from the germline V gene. Trimming stripped 4 bases from V and 4 bases from J, with 21 bases between. The CDR3 DNA follows: TGTGCCATCAGTGGGAGGACAGCTCCTCCCTCGGCAGATACGCAGTATTTT. As protein: CAISGRTAPPSADTQYF.